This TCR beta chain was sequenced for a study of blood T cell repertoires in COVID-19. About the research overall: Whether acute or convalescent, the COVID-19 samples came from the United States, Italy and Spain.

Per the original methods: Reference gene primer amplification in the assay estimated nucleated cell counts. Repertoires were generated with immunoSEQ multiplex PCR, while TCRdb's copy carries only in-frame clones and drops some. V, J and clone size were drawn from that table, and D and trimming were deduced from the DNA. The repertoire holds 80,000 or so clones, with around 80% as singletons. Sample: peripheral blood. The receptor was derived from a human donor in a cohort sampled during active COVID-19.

The CDR3 bases are TGTGCCAGCAGCCTATCGGGACAGAATTCACCCCTCCACTTT. This gives the protein CASSLSGQNSPLHF. The chain uses TRBV3-1 (or the pseudogene TRBV3-2) and TRBJ1-6, with 7 bases lining up with TRBD1. The CDR3 spans 14 residues. V shed 4 bases, J shed 7 bases, and the junction held 4 bases outside the gene matches. Germline assignment: CDR1 LGHDT and CDR2 YNNKEL (reference sequence).